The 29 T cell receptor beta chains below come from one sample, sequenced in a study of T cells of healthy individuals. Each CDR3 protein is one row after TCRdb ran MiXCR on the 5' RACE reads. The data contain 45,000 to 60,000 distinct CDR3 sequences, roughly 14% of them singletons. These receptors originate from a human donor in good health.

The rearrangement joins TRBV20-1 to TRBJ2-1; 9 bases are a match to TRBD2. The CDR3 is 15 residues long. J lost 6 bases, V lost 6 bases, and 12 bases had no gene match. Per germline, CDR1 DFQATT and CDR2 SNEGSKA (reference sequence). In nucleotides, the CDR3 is TGCAGTGCAAACAGATTAGCGGGAGTAGTCAATGAGCAGTTCTTC. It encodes CSANRLAGVVNEQFF.

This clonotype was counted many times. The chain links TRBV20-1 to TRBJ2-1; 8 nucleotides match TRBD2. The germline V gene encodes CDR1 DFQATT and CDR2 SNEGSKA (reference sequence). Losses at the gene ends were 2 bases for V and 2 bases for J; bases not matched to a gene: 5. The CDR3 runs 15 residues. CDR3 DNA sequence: TGCAGTGCTAGAACTACTAGCGGTCCCTACAATGAGCAGTTCTTC. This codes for CSARTTSGPYNEQFF.

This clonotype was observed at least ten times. CDR3 in amino acids: CASSPGLNTGELFF. DNA for the CDR3: TGTGCCAGCAGCCCGGGACTAAACACCGGGGAGCTGTTTTTT. The V and J genes are TRBV11-3 and TRBJ2-2; TRBD2 agrees at 7 bases. J lost 2 bases, V lost 5 bases, and 2 bases had no gene match. Germline V gene data show CDR1 as SGHNT and CDR2 as YENEEA. This CDR3 comprises 14 residues.

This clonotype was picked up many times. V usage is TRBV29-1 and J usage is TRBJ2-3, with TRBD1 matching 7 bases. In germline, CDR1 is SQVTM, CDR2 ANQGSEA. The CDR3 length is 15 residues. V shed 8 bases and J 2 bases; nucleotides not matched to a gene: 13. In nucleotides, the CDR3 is TGCAGCTTGCAATATGGGGACAGACTCACAGATACGCAGTATTTT. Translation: CSLQYGDRLTDTQYF.

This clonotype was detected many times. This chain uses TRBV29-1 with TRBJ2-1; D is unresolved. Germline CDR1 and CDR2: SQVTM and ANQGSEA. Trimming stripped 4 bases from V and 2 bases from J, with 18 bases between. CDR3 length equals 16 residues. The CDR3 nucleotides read TGCAGCGTTGTTAAAATTCGGCGGTTACCCTACAATGAGCAGTTCTTC. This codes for CSVVKIRRLPYNEQFF.

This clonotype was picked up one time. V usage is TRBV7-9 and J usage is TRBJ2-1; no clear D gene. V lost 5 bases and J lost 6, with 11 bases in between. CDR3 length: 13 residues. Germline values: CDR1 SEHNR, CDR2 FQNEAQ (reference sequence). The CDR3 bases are TGTGCCAGCAGCCCGGGTAGCCGCAATGAGCAGTTCTTC. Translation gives CASSPGSRNEQFF.

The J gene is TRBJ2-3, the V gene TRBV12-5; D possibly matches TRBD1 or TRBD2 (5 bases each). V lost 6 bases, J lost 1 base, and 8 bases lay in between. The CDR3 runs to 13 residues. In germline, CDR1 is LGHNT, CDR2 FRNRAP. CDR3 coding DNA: TGTGCTAGTGGCCTGGGGGGCACAGATACGCAGTATTTT. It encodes CASGLGGTDTQYF.

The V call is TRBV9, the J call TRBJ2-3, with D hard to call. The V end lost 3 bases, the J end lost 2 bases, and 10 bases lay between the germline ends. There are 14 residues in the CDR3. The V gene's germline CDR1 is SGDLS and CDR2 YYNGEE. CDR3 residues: CASSGTVITDTQYF. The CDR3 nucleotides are TGTGCCAGCAGCGGGACGGTGATCACAGATACGCAGTATTTT.

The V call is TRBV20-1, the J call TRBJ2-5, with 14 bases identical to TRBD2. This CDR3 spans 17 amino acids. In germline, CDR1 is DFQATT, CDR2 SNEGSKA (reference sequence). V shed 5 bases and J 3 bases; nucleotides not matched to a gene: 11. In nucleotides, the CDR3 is TGCAGTGCTCGCCGACTAGCGGGAGGGCCGGGGAAAGAGACCCAGTACTTC. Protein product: CSARRLAGGPGKETQYF.

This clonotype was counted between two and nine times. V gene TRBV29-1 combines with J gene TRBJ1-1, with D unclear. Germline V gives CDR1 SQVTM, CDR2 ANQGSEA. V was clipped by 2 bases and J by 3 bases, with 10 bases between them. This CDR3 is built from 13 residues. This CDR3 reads CSVESGGDTEAFF. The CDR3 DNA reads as TGCAGCGTTGAATCAGGCGGCGACACTGAAGCTTTCTTT.

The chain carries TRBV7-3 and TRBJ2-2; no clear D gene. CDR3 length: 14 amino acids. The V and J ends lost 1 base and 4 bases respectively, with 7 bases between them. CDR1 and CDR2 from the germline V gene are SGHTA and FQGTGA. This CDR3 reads CASSLNRFTGELFF. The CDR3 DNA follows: TGTGCCAGCAGCTTAAATCGCTTCACCGGGGAGCTGTTTTTT.

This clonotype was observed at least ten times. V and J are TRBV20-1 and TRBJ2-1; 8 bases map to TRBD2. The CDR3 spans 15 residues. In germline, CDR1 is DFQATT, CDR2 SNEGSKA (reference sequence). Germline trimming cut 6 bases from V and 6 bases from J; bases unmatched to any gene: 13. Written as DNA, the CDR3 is TGCAGTGCCCCCGAAAGGGTAGCGGGGTCCAATGAGCAGTTCTTC. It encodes CSAPERVAGSNEQFF.

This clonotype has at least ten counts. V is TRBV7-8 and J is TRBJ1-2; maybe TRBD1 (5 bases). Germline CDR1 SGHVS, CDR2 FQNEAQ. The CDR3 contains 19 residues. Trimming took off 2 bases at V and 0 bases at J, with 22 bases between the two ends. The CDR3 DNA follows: TGTGCCAGCAGCTTATATAAACGGGGCGCAGTAAACCCTAACTATGGCTACACCTTC. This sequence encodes CASSLYKRGAVNPNYGYTF.

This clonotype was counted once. The CDR3 coding sequence is TGTGCCAGCAGCTTAGGAGCGGGGTACAATGAGCAGTTCTTC. This codes for CASSLGAGYNEQFF. The chain recombines TRBV7-9 with TRBJ2-1, with 7 bases matching TRBD2. Germline CDR1 is SEHNR and CDR2 is FQNEAQ (reference sequence). This CDR3 region has 14 residues. V shed 1 base, J shed 4 bases, and the junction held 1 base outside the gene matches.

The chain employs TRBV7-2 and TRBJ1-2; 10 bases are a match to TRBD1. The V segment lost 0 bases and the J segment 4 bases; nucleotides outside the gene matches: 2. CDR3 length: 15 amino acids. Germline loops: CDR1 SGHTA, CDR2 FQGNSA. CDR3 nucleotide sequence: TGTGCCAGCAGCTTAGCGACAGGGGGCGTCTATGGCTACACCTTC. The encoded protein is CASSLATGGVYGYTF.

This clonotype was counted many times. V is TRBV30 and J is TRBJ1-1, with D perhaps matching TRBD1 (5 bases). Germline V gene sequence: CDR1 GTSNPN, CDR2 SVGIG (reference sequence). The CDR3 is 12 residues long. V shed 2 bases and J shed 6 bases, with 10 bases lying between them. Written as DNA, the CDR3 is TGTGCCTGGAGTAGAGGGACCCCTGAAGCTTTCTTT. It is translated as CAWSRGTPEAFF.

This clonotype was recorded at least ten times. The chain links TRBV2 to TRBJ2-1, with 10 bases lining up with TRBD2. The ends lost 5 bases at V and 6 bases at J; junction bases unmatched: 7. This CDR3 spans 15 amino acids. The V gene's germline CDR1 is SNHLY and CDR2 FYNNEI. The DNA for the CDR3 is TGTGCCAGCAGTAACAGCGGGGGGGCCGTCAATGAGCAGTTCTTC. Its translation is CASSNSGGAVNEQFF.

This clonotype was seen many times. The CDR3 reads CASSQDRLGGNSRWDTEAFF. DNA for the CDR3: TGTGCCAGCAGCCAAGATCGACTTGGGGGGAATTCACGGTGGGACACTGAAGCTTTCTTT. The chain joins TRBV3-1 to TRBJ1-1; tentatively, D is TRBD1 (5 bases). V lost 0 bases to trimming and J lost 3 bases, with 26 bases between them. CDR1 is LGHDT and CDR2 is YNNKEL in the germline V gene (reference sequence). The CDR3 contains 20 residues.

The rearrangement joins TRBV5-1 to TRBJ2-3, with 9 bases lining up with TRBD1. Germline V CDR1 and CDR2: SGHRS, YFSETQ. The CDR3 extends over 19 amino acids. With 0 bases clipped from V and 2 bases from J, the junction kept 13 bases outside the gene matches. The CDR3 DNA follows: TGCGCCAGCAGCTTGGCCAGAGGACAGGGGACCTCAACCACAGATACGCAGTATTTT. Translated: CASSLARGQGTSTTDTQYF.

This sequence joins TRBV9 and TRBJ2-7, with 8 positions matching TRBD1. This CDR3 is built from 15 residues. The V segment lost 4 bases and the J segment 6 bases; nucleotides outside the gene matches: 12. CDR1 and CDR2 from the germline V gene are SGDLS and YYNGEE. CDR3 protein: CASSSGGRGPSEQYF. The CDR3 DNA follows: TGTGCCAGCAGCTCGGGTGGCAGGGGGCCTTCCGAGCAGTACTTC.

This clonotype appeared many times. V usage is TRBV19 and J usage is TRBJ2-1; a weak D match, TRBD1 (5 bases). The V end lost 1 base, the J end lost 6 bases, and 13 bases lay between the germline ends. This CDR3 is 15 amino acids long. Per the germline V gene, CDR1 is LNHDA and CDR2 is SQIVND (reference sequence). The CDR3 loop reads CASSIGPGSANEQFF. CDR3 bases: TGTGCCAGTAGTATAGGCCCAGGGTCCGCCAATGAGCAGTTCTTC.

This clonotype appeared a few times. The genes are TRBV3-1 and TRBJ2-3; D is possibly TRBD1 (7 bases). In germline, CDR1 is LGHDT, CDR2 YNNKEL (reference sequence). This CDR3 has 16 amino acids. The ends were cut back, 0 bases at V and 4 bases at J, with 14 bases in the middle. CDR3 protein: CASSQEGGGIADTQYF. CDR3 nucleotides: TGTGCCAGCAGCCAAGAAGGGGGCGGGATAGCAGATACGCAGTATTTT.

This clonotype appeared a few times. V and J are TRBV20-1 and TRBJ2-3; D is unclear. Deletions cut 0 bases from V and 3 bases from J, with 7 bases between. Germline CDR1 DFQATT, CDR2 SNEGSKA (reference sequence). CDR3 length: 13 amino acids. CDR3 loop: CSARDGRTDTQYF. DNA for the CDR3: TGCAGTGCTAGAGATGGGCGAACAGATACGCAGTATTTT.

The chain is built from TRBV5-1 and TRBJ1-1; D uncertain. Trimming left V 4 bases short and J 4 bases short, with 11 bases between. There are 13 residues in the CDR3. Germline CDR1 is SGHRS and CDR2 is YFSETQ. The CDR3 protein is CASSLGPGTEAFF. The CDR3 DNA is TGCGCCAGCAGCCTCGGACCGGGCACTGAAGCTTTCTTT.

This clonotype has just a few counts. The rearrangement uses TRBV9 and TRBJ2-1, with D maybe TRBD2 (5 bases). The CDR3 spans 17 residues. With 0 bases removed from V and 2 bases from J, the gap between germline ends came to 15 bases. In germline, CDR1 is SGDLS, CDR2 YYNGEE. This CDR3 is CASSVAGAENPYNEQFF. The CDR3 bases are TGTGCCAGCAGCGTAGCAGGAGCGGAGAACCCCTACAATGAGCAGTTCTTC.

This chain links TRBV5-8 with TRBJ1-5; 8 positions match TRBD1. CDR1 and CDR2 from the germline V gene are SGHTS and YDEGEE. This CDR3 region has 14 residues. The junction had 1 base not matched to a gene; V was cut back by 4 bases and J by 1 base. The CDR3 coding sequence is TGTGCCAGCAGCCGGGACAGGAGCAATCAGCCCCAGCATTTT. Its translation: CASSRDRSNQPQHF.

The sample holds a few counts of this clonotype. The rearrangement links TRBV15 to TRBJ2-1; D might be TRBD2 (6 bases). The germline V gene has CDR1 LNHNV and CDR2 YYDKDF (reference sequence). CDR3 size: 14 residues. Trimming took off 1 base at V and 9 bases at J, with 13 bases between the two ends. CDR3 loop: CATSRVGGVAEQFF. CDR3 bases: TGTGCCACCAGCAGAGTGGGCGGGGTGGCTGAGCAGTTCTTC.

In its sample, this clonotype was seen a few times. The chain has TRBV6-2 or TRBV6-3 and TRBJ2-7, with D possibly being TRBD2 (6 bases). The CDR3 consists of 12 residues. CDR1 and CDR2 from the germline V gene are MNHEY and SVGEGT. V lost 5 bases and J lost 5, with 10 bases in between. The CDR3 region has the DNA TGTGCCAGCAGTCCCTGGGGGGACGAGCAGTACTTC. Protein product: CASSPWGDEQYF.

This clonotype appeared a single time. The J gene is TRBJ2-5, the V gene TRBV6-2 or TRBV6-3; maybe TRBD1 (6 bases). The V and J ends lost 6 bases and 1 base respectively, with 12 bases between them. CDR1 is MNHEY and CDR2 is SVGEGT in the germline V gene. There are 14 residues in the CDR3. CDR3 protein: CASRIGTLQETQYF. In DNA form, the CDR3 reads TGTGCCAGCAGAATTGGGACACTCCAAGAGACCCAGTACTTC.